This T cell receptor (beta chain) is drawn from a study of T cells after somatic rescue of genetic block. V shed 8 bases and J shed 1 base, with 8 bases lying between them. The CDR3 is 13 amino acids. Germline V gives CDR1 SNHLY, CDR2 FYNNEI. Clones were read by immunoSEQ multiplex PCR, and TCRdb kept only the in-frame ones, dropping some. The table has roughly 11,000 clones, over 55% seen once. The source is a boy aged 5-17 years. Sequencing was done on a sample of peripheral blood mononuclear cells (PBMCs). The genes are TRBV2 and TRBJ2-2; the D is unclear. The DNA for the CDR3 is TGTGCCAGCGAAAAGCAGAACACCGGGGAGCTGTTTTTT. It specifies CASEKQNTGELFF.